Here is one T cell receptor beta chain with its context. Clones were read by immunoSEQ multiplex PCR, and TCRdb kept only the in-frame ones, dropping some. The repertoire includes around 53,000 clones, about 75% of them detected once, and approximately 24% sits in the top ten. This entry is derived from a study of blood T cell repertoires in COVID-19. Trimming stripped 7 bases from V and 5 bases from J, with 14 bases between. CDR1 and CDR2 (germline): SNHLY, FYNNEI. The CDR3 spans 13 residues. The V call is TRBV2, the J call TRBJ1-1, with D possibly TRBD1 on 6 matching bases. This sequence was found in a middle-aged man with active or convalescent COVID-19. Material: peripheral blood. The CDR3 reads CASKGHPRTEAFF. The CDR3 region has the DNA TGTGCCAGCAAGGGACATCCCAGGACTGAAGCTTTCTTT.